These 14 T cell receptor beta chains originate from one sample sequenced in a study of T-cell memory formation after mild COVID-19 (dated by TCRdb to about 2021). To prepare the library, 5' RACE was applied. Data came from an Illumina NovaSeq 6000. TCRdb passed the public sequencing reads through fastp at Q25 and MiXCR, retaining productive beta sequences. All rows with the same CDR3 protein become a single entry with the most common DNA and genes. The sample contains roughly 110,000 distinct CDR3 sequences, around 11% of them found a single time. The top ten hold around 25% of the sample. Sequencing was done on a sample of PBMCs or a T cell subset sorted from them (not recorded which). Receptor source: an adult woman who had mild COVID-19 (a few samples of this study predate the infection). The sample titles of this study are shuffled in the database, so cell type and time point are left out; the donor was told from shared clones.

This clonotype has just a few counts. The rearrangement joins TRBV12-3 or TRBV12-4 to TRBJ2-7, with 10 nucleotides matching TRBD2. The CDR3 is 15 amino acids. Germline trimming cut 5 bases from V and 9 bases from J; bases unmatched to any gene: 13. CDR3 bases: TGTGCCAGCAGTCTCGGACTAGCGGAACCTCCTGGGCAGTACTTC. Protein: CASSLGLAEPPGQYF.

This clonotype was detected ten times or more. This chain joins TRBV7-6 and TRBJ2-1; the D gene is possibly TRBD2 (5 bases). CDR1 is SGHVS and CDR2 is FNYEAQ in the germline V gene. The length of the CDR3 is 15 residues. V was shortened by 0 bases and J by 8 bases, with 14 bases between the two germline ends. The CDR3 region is CASSLAGEFLDEQFF. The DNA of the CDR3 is TGTGCCAGCAGCTTAGCGGGAGAATTTTTGGATGAGCAGTTCTTC.

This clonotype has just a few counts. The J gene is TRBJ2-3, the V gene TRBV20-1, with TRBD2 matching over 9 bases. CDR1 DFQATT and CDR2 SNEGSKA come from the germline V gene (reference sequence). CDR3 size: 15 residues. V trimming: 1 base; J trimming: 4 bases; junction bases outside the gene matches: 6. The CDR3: CSARVGGGAPDTQYF. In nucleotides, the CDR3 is TGCAGTGCTAGAGTGGGCGGGGGGGCCCCAGATACGCAGTATTTT.

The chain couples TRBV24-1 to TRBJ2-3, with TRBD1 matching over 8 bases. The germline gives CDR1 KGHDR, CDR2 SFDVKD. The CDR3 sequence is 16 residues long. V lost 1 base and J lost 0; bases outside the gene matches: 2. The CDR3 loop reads CATSDFGDRSTDTQYF. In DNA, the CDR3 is TGTGCCACCAGTGATTTTGGGGACAGGAGCACAGATACGCAGTATTTT.

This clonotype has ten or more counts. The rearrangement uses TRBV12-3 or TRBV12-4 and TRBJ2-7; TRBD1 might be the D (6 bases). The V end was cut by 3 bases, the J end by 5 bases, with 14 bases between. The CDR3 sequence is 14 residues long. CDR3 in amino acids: CASSLKGGANEQYF. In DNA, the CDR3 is TGTGCCAGCAGTTTGAAAGGGGGAGCAAACGAGCAGTACTTC.

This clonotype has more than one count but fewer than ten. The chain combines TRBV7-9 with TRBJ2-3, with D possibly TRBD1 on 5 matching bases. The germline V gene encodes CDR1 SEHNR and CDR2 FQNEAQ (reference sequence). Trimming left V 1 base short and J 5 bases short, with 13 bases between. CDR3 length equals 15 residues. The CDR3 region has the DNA TGTGCCAGCAGCTTAGTACCACAGGTAGGAGATACGCAGTATTTT. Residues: CASSLVPQVGDTQYF.

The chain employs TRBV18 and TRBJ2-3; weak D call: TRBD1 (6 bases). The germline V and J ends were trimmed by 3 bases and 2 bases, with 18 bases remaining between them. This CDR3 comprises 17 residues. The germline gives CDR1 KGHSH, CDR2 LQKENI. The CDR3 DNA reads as TGTGCCAGCTCACCTACAGGGTTATCGCCCCTCACAGATACGCAGTATTTT. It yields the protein CASSPTGLSPLTDTQYF.

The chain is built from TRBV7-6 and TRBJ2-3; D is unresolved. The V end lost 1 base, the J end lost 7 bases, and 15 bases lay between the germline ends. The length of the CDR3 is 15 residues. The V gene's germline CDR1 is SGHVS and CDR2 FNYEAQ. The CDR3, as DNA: TGTGCCAGCAGCTTAGGGGCTACACCCGGGTATACGCAGTATTTT. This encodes CASSLGATPGYTQYF.

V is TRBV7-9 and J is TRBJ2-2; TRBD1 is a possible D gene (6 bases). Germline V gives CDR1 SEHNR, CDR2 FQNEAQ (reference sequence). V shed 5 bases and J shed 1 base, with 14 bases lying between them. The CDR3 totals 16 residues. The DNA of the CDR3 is TGTGCCAGCAGCCACCCAATGACAGGGAACACCGGGGAGCTGTTTTTT. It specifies CASSHPMTGNTGELFF. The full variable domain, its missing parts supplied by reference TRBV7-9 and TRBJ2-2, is DTGVSQNPRHKITKRGQNVTFRCDPISEHNRLYWYRQTLGQGPEFLTYFQNEAQLEKSRLLSDRFSAERPKGSFSTLEIQRTEQGDSAMYLCASSHPMTGNTGELFFGEGSRLTVL.

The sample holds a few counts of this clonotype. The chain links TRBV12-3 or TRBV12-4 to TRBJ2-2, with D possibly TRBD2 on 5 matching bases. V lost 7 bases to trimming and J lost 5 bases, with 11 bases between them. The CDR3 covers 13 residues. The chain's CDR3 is CASIPTSTGELFF. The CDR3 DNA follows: TGTGCCAGCATTCCTACTAGTACCGGGGAGCTGTTTTTT.

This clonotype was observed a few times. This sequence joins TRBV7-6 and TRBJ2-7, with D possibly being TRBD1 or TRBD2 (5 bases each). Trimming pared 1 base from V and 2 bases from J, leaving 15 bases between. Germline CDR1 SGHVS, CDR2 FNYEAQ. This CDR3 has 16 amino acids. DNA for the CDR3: TGTGCCAGCAGCTTAGACTCGGGGCCGACCCCCTACGAGCAGTACTTC. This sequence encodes CASSLDSGPTPYEQYF.

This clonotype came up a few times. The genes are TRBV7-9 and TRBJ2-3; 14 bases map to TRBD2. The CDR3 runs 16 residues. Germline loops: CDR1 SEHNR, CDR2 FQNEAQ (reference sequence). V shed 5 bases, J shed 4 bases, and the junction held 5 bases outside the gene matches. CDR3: CASSKGTSGGADTQYF. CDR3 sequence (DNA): TGTGCCAGCAGCAAGGGGACTAGCGGGGGCGCAGATACGCAGTATTTT.

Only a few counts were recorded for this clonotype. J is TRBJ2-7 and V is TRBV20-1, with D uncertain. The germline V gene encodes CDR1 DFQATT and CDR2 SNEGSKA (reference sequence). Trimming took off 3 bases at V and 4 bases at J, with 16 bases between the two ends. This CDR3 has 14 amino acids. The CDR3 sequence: CSARRVAGIYEQYF. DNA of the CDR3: TGCAGTGCTAGGCGAGTAGCTGGGATATACGAGCAGTACTTC.

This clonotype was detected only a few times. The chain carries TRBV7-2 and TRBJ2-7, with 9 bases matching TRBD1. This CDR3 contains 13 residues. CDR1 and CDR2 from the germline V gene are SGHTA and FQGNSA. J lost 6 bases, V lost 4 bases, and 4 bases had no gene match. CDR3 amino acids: CASSYDRGGEQYF. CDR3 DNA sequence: TGTGCCAGCAGCTACGACAGGGGGGGCGAGCAGTACTTC. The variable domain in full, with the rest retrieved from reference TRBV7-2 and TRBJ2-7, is GAGVSQSPSNKVTEKGKDVELRCDPISGHTALYWYRQSLGQGLEFLIYFQGNSAPDKSGLPSDRFSAERTGGSVSTLTIQRTQQEDSAVYLCASSYDRGGEQYFGPGTRLTVT.